This T cell receptor (beta chain) comes out of a study of blood T cell repertoires in COVID-19. The overall study: Samples of COVID-19 (acute and convalescent) were obtained from the United States, Italy and Spain.

Sequencing used immunoSEQ multiplex PCR; TCRdb keeps in-frame clones, though not all of them. The sample comprises roughly 250,000 clones, about 85% of which are singletons, and 0.7% to 1% rests with the top ten. This clone was found once. This sequence was found in a human donor with COVID-19, enrolled during active disease. The donor label of this sample is uncertain. Source material: peripheral blood.

CDR3 in DNA: TGTGCCAGCAGTTACTTGGGAGGGGGGGCAACAGATACGCAGTATTTT. Its translation is CASSYLGGGATDTQYF. The rearrangement uses TRBV6-2 or TRBV6-3 and TRBJ2-3; a possible D gene is TRBD2 (7 bases). With 1 base removed from V and 3 bases from J, the gap between germline ends came to 14 bases. CDR3 length: 16 residues. Germline V gene sequence: CDR1 MNHEY, CDR2 SVGEGT.